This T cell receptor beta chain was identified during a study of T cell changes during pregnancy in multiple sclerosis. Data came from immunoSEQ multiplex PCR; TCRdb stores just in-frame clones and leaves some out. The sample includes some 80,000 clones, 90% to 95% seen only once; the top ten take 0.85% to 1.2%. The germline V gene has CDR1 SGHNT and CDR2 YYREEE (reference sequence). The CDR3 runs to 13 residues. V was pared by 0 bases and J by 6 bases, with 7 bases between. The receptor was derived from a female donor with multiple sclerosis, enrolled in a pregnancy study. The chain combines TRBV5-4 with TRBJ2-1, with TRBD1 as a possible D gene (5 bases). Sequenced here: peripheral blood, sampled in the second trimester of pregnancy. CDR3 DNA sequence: TGTGCCAGCAGCTTGGGACAGTCCAATGAGCAGTTCTTC. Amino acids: CASSLGQSNEQFF. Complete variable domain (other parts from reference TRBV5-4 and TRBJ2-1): ETGVTQSPTHLIKTRGQQVTLRCSSQSGHNTVSWYQQALGQGPQFIFQYYREEENGRGNFPPRFSGLQFPNYSSELNVNALELDDSALYLCASSLGQSNEQFFGPGTRLTVL.